Presented here are 10 T cell receptor beta chains from one specimen sequenced in a study of blood T cell repertoires in COVID-19. This table comes from immunoSEQ multiplex PCR, and its TCRdb copy is limited to in-frame clones, with some not included. The repertoire has about 58,000 clones, 85% of them found once; the top ten carry under 20%. The sequenced material came from peripheral blood. The receptors stem from a human donor in a cohort sampled during active COVID-19.

This chain uses TRBV11-2 with TRBJ2-7; a possible D gene is TRBD1 (6 bases). The CDR3 spans 16 residues. The V and J ends lost 5 bases and 0 bases respectively, with 17 bases between them. Per germline, CDR1 SGHAT and CDR2 FQNNGV. The CDR3: CASSPGVTGTSYEQYF. The DNA of the CDR3 is TGTGCCAGCAGCCCGGGCGTGACAGGTACCTCCTACGAGCAGTACTTC.

This clone was seen only once. The chain is built from TRBV9 and TRBJ2-2, with D perhaps TRBD1 (6 bases). Per germline, CDR1 SGDLS and CDR2 YYNGEE. This CDR3 region has 16 residues. The ends were cut back, 1 base at V and 10 bases at J, with 20 bases in the middle. CDR3 sequence reads: CASSVRGAGDGKELFF. CDR3 in DNA: TGTGCCAGCAGCGTAAGAGGGGCAGGGGACGGCAAGGAGCTGTTTTTT. Full variable domain (missing parts from reference TRBV9 and TRBJ2-2): DSGVTQTPKHLITATGQRVTLRCSPRSGDLSVYWYQQSLDQGLQFLIQYYNGEERAKGNILERFSAQQFPDLHSELNLSSLELGDSALYFCASSVRGAGDGKELFFGEGSRLTVL.

The chain has TRBV21-1 and TRBJ1-6; TRBD1, the table's D call, was not compared with the DNA. TRBV21-1 is reported as a pseudogene. CDR3 size: 16 residues. CDR3 nucleotide sequence: TGTGCCAGCAGCAAATTATATCAGGGTTGGTGTTCACCCCTCCACTTT. As protein: CASSKLYQGWCSPLHF.

The rearrangement links TRBV5-4 to TRBJ2-7; tentative D call: TRBD1 (5 bases). The length of the CDR3 is 12 residues. Trimming took 4 bases from V and 2 from J, leaving 7 bases between them. Per germline, CDR1 SGHNT and CDR2 YYREEE (reference sequence). The CDR3 loop is CASSQGTYEQYF. In DNA form, the CDR3 reads TGTGCCAGCAGCCAGGGAACCTACGAGCAGTACTTC. Variable domain in full (rest from reference TRBV5-4 and TRBJ2-7): ETGVTQSPTHLIKTRGQQVTLRCSSQSGHNTVSWYQQALGQGPQFIFQYYREEENGRGNFPPRFSGLQFPNYSSELNVNALELDDSALYLCASSQGTYEQYFGPGTRLTVT.

As DNA, the CDR3 is TGTGCCACCAGTGATTGGGGCGTGGGCACCGGGGAGCTGTTTTTT. This sequence encodes CATSDWGVGTGELFF. This chain connects TRBV24-1 to TRBJ2-2, with TRBD1 as a possible D gene (5 bases). The germline V gene encodes CDR1 KGHDR and CDR2 SFDVKD. This CDR3 region has 15 residues. V lost 2 bases to trimming and J lost 4 bases, with 10 bases between them.

The chain recombines TRBV4-1 with TRBJ1-5; D is ambiguous. Germline CDR1 MGHRA, CDR2 YSYEKL. V was cut by 4 bases and J by 3 bases, with 10 bases left in between. The CDR3 has 14 residues. CDR3 amino acids: CASSLEADNQPQHF. The CDR3 region has the DNA TGCGCCAGCAGCCTCGAGGCAGACAATCAGCCCCAGCATTTT.

The chain employs TRBV3-1 (or the pseudogene TRBV3-2) and TRBJ2-7, with 11 positions matching TRBD2. The J segment lost 2 bases and the V segment lost 4 bases, leaving 1 base of the junction unmatched. Looked up from germline, CDR1 is LGHDT and CDR2 is YNNKEL (reference sequence). This CDR3 region has 14 residues. The CDR3 nucleotides read TGTGCCAGCAGCCGACTAGCGGGGACCTACGAGCAGTACTTC. Its protein is CASSRLAGTYEQYF.

The chain couples TRBV10-3 to TRBJ2-1, with TRBD2 matching 7 bases. CDR1 and CDR2 (germline): ENHRY, SYGVKD. The trim removed 4 bases at V and 6 bases at J, leaving 6 bases unmatched. The CDR3 loop spans 14 amino acids. The CDR3 DNA sequence: TGTGCCATCAGTGTGGCGGGAGAGGGCAATGAGCAGTTCTTC. As protein: CAISVAGEGNEQFF.

This clone came up once. V gene TRBV21-1 combines with J gene TRBJ2-3; the DNA was not compared with TRBD2, the D call given in the table. TRBV21-1 is designated a pseudogene. The CDR3 is 15 amino acids. Written as DNA, the CDR3 is TGTGCCAGCAGCAAAGCAGTCATCTACACAGATACGCAGTATTTT. It is translated as CASSKAVIYTDTQYF.

This chain links TRBV20-1 with TRBJ2-3; D may be TRBD2 (6 bases). V was trimmed by 3 bases and J by 2 bases, leaving 21 bases between them. CDR1 is DFQATT and CDR2 is SNEGSKA in the germline V gene (reference sequence). The CDR3 contains 17 residues. This chain's CDR3 is CSASIWAGTSSTDTQYF. The CDR3 bases are TGCAGTGCTAGTATTTGGGCGGGGACCTCCTCCACAGATACGCAGTATTTT.